What follows is one T cell receptor (beta chain) and its context. V was trimmed by 2 bases and J by 6 bases, leaving 11 bases between them. The CDR3 contains 13 residues. Germline values: CDR1 GTSNPN, CDR2 SVGIG (reference sequence). The sample belongs to a study of CD8 T cells in Susac syndrome. TCR beta from blood CD8+ and CD4+ T cells was sequenced. TEMRA cells were enriched by FACS, while CD8+ and CD4+ T cells were obtained through a negative isolation that was performed magnetically. It was with random hexamers that 0.5 to 1 ug RNA was reverse transcribed. TCRdb ran MiXCR on the immunoSEQ multiplex PCR reads and lists one entry per CDR3 protein. This sample has around 140,000 distinct CDR3 sequences, with roughly 80% found just once.

The receptor's source is a human donor with multiple sclerosis. This chain connects TRBV30 to TRBJ2-1; a weak D match, TRBD1 (6 bases). Sequenced input: CD8+ T cells from PBMCs. The CDR3 DNA sequence: TGTGCCTGGAGTACCCGGACAGTCAATGAGCAGTTCTTC. Translating it yields CAWSTRTVNEQFF.